These T cell receptor beta chains were read from a single sample in a study of patients and donors after allogeneic stem cell transplantation. MiXCR was run by TCRdb on the RT-PCR reads, yielding one entry per CDR3 protein. This table has about a million distinct CDR3 sequences, about a sixth appearing once. Sequenced: blood, either unsorted or a sorted T cell fraction (not recorded which). The receptor set was obtained from a human donor who was either an allogeneic HSCT recipient or a stem cell or donor lymphocyte infusion donor (not recorded which). It is not recorded whose cells these are; they may come from a transplant donor. The CDR3 runs from the conserved cysteine through the conserved F or W. The D gene is left open where the match is weak. Only part of the rows carry a size: once, few, many, or a class if the clone is expanded.

clone size: NA; D gene: TRBD1; J gene: TRBJ1-5; V gene: TRBV6-1; CDR3 protein: CASSVQPGQGQPQHF; CDR3 DNA: TGTGCCAGCAGTGTACAACCGGGACAGGGTCAGCCCCAGCATTTT
clone size: few; D gene: NA; J gene: TRBJ2-2; V gene: TRBV25-1; CDR3 protein: CASSELAVNTNTGELFF; CDR3 DNA: TGTGCCAGCAGTGAATTGGCAGTCAACACGAACACCGGGGAGCTGTTTTTT
clone size: NA; D gene: TRBD1; J gene: TRBJ2-1; V gene: TRBV24-1; CDR3 protein: CATSEGQGALSNEQFF; CDR3 DNA: TGTGCCACCAGTGAGGGGCAGGGGGCTCTTTCAAATGAGCAGTTCTTC
clone size: many; D gene: NA; J gene: TRBJ2-3; V gene: TRBV18; CDR3 protein: CASSPTDSPRGYF; CDR3 DNA: TGTGCCAGCTCACCGACGGACAGCCCAAGAGGGTATTTT
clone size: few; D gene: NA; J gene: TRBJ2-5; V gene: TRBV6-5; CDR3 protein: CASSYSTSQRGTQYF; CDR3 DNA: TGTGCCAGCAGTTACTCGACCTCTCAAAGGGGGACCCAGTACTTC
clone size: NA; D gene: NA; J gene: TRBJ1-1; V gene: TRBV11-2; CDR3 protein: CASSFSKGGAFF; CDR3 DNA: TGTGCCAGCAGCTTTTCAAAGGGAGGGGCTTTCTTT
clone size: NA; D gene: TRBD1; J gene: TRBJ1-4; V gene: TRBV5-1; CDR3 protein: CASSTRDSPNEKLFF; CDR3 DNA: TGCGCCAGCAGCACTCGGGACAGTCCAAATGAAAAACTGTTTTTT
clone size: NA; D gene: NA; J gene: TRBJ2-2; V gene: TRBV4-2; CDR3 protein: CASSQVSVGLNTGELFF; CDR3 DNA: TGTGCCAGCAGCCAAGTTTCAGTTGGGCTGAACACCGGGGAGCTGTTTTTT
clone size: NA; D gene: TRBD1; J gene: TRBJ2-1; V gene: TRBV7-9; CDR3 protein: CASSTRTGSRDNEQFF; CDR3 DNA: TGTGCCAGCAGCACCCGGACAGGGTCAAGGGACAATGAGCAGTTCTTC
clone size: few; D gene: NA; J gene: TRBJ1-1; V gene: TRBV7-9; CDR3 protein: CASSPPEGRLNTEAFF; CDR3 DNA: TGTGCCAGCAGCCCCCCCGAAGGGCGCCTAAACACTGAAGCTTTCTTT
clone size: few; D gene: TRBD1; J gene: TRBJ2-3; V gene: TRBV10-3; CDR3 protein: CAISVRATGGRTDTQYF; CDR3 DNA: TGTGCCATCAGTGTCAGGGCGACAGGGGGACGCACAGATACGCAGTATTTT
clone size: few; D gene: TRBD1; J gene: TRBJ2-3; V gene: TRBV29-1; CDR3 protein: CSVSTGQKDTQYF; CDR3 DNA: TGCAGCGTCTCGACAGGGCAAAAAGATACGCAGTATTTT
clone size: NA; D gene: NA; J gene: TRBJ2-5; V gene: TRBV7-9; CDR3 protein: CASRHPDGQETQYF; CDR3 DNA: TGTGCCAGCAGACACCCCGACGGACAAGAGACCCAGTACTTC
clone size: few; D gene: TRBD1; J gene: TRBJ1-1; V gene: TRBV15; CDR3 protein: CATRGDRANTEAFF; CDR3 DNA: TGTGCCACCCGGGGGGACAGGGCCAACACTGAAGCTTTCTTT
clone size: few; D gene: NA; J gene: TRBJ2-5; V gene: TRBV20-1; CDR3 protein: CSATLVGRQETQYF; CDR3 DNA: TGCAGTGCCACCTTAGTAGGGAGGCAAGAGACCCAGTACTTC
clone size: NA; D gene: TRBD2; J gene: TRBJ2-1; V gene: TRBV3-1; CDR3 protein: CASSQDQIGRAYNEQFF; CDR3 DNA: TGTGCCAGCAGCCAAGACCAAATCGGGAGGGCCTACAATGAGCAGTTCTTC
clone size: few; D gene: TRBD1; J gene: TRBJ2-3; V gene: TRBV30; CDR3 protein: CAWSSTGTGFTDTQYF; CDR3 DNA: TGTGCCTGGAGTTCGACGGGGACAGGGTTCACAGATACGCAGTATTTT
clone size: many; D gene: NA; J gene: TRBJ2-7; V gene: TRBV12-3/TRBV12-4; CDR3 protein: CASSLRGLYEQYF; CDR3 DNA: TGTGCCAGCAGTCTCCGCGGTCTCTACGAGCAGTACTTC
clone size: NA; D gene: TRBD1; J gene: TRBJ2-7; V gene: TRBV24-1; CDR3 protein: CATSDLSPGQGRQYF; CDR3 DNA: TGTGCCACCAGTGATTTGTCCCCTGGACAGGGCAGGCAGTACTTC
clone size: NA; D gene: TRBD1; J gene: TRBJ1-4; V gene: TRBV3-1; CDR3 protein: CASSHAGQGASEKLFF; CDR3 DNA: TGTGCCAGCAGCCACGCGGGACAGGGGGCGAGTGAAAAACTGTTTTTT
clone size: NA; D gene: TRBD1; J gene: TRBJ2-4; V gene: TRBV4-3; CDR3 protein: CASSLETGLDDIQYF; CDR3 DNA: TGCGCCAGCAGCCTAGAGACAGGGTTGGACGACATTCAGTACTTC
clone size: NA; D gene: TRBD2; J gene: TRBJ2-1; V gene: TRBV9; CDR3 protein: CASSSSLAGYNEQFF; CDR3 DNA: TGTGCCAGCAGCTCCAGTCTAGCGGGCTACAATGAGCAGTTCTTC
clone size: NA; D gene: TRBD1; J gene: TRBJ2-7; V gene: TRBV30; CDR3 protein: CAWSVGTGTYEQYF; CDR3 DNA: TGTGCCTGGAGTGTCGGGACAGGGACCTACGAGCAGTACTTC
clone size: NA; D gene: NA; J gene: TRBJ1-1; V gene: TRBV5-1; CDR3 protein: CASSWTSGMNTEAFF; CDR3 DNA: TGCGCCAGCAGCTGGACATCGGGTATGAACACTGAAGCTTTCTTT
clone size: NA; D gene: NA; J gene: TRBJ2-5; V gene: TRBV6-2/TRBV6-3; CDR3 protein: CASRSGSQYF; CDR3 DNA: TGTGCCAGCAGATCGGGGTCCCAGTACTTC
clone size: NA; D gene: TRBD1; J gene: TRBJ2-1; V gene: TRBV7-3; CDR3 protein: CASSSRTGSYNEQFF; CDR3 DNA: TGTGCCAGCAGCTCCAGGACAGGGTCATACAATGAGCAGTTCTTC
clone size: few; D gene: TRBD1; J gene: TRBJ1-6; V gene: TRBV6-1; CDR3 protein: CASSAGQGAFSPLHF; CDR3 DNA: TGTGCCAGCAGCGCCGGACAGGGGGCGTTCTCACCCCTCCACTTT
clone size: NA; D gene: NA; J gene: TRBJ2-3; V gene: TRBV7-2; CDR3 protein: CASSLSSSDTQYF; CDR3 DNA: TGTGCCAGCAGCTTATCATCGTCCGATACGCAGTATTTT
clone size: NA; D gene: NA; J gene: TRBJ1-2; V gene: TRBV15; CDR3 protein: CATSNTVYNYGYTF; CDR3 DNA: TGTGCCACCAGCAATACAGTCTACAACTATGGCTACACCTTC